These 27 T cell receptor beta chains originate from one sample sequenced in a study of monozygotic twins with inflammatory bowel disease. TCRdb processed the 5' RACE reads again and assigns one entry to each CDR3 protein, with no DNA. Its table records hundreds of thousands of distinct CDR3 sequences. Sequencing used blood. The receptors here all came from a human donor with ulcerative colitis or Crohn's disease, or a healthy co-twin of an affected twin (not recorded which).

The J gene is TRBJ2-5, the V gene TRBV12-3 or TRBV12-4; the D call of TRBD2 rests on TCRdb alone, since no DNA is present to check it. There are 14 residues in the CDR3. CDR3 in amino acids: CACKTDGGRETQYF.

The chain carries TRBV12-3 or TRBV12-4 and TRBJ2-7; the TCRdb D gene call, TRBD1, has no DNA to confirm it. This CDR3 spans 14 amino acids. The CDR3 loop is CASSLGGGPTEQYF.

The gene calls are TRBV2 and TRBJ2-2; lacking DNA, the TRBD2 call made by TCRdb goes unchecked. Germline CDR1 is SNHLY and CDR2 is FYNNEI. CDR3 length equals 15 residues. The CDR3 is CAGRKGRANTGELFF.

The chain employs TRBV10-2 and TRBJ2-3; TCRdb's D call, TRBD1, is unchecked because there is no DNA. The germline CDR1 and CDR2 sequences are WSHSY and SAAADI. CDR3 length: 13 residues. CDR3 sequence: CASGPLPADTQYF.

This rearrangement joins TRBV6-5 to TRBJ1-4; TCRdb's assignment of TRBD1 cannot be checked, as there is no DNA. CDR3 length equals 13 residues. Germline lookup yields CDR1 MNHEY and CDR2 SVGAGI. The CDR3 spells CASSRTGLAKLFF.

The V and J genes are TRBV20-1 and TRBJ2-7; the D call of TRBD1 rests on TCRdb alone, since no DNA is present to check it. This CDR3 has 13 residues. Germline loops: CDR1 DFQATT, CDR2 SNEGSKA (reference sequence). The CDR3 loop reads CSAWSGVTYEQYF.

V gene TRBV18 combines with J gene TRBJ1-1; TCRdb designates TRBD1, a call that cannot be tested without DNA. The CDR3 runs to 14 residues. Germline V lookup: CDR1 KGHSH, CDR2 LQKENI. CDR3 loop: CASSPNQGNTEAFF.

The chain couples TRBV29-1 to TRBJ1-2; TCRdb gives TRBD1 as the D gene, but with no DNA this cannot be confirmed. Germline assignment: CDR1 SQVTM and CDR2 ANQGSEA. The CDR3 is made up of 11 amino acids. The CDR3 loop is CSVYRGEGYTF.

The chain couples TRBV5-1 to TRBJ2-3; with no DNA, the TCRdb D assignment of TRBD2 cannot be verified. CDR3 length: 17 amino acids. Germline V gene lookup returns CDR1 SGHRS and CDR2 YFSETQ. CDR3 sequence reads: CASSSRTSGGAQDTQYF.

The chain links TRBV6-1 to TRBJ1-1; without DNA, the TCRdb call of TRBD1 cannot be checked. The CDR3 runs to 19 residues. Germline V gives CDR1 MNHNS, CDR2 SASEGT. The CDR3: CASRNFGRGREKERAEAFF.

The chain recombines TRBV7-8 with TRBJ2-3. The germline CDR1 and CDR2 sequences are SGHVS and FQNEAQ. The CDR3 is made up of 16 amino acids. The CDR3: CASSLALANGGDTQYF.

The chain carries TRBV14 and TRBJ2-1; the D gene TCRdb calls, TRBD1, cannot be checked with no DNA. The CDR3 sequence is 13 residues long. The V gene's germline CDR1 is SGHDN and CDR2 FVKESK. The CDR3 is CASSQSQGDEQFF.

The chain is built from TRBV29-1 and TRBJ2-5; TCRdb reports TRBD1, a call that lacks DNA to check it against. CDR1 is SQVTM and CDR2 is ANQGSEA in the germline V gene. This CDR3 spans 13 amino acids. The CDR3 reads CSVRTGTGETQYF.

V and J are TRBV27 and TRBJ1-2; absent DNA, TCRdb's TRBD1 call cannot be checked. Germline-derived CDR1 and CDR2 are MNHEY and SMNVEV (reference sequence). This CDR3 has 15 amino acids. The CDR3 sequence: CASRPRGTANYGYTF.

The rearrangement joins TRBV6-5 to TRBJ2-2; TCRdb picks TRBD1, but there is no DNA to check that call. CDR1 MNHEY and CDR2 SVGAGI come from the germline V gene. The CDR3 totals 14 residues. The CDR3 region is CASSYSPASRELFF.

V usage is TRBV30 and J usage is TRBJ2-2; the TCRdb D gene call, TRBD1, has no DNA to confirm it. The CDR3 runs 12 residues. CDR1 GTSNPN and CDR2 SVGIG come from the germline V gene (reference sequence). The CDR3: CASNSGSGELFF.

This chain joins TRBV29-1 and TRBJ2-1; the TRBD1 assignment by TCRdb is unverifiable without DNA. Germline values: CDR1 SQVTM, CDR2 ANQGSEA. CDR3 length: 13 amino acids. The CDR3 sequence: CSVGGLPRSEQFF.

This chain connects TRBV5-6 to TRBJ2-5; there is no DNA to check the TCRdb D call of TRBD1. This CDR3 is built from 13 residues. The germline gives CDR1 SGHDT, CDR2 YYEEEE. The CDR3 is CASSSIPGETQYF.

The CDR3 region is CASSPGQGSHEQYF. J is TRBJ2-7 and V is TRBV18; with no DNA, the TCRdb D assignment of TRBD1 cannot be verified. This CDR3 has 14 residues. Germline CDR1 and CDR2: KGHSH and LQKENI.

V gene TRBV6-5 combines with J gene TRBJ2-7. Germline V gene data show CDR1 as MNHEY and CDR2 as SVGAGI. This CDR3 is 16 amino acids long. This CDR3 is CASSYSSAYLTYEQYF.

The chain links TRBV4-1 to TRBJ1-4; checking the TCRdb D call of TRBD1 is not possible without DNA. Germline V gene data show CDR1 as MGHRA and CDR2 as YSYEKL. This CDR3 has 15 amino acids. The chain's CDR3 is CASSQVERGNEKLFF.

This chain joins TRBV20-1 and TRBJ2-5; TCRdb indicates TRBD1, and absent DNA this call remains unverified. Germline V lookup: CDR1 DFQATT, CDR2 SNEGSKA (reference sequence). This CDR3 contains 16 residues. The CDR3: CSAQITPGQGTETQYF.

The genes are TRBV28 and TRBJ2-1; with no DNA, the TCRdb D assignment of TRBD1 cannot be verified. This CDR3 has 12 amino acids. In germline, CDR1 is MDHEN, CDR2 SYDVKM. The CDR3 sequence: CASSLGTKEQFF.

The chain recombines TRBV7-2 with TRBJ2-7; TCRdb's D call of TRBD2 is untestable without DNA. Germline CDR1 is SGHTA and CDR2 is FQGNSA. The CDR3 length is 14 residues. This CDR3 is CASSLGLLAYEQYF.

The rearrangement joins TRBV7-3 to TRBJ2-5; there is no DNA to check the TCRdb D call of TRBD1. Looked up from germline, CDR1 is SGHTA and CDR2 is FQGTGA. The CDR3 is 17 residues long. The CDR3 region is CASSLGGTGGFGETQYF.

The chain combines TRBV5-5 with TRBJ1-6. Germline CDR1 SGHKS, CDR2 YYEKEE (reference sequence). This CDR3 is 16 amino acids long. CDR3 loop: CASSFGPSSYNSPLHF.

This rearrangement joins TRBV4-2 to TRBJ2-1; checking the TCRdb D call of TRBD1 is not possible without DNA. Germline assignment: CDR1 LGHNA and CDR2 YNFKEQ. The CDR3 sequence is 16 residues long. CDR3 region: CASSQHRGDSYNEQFF.